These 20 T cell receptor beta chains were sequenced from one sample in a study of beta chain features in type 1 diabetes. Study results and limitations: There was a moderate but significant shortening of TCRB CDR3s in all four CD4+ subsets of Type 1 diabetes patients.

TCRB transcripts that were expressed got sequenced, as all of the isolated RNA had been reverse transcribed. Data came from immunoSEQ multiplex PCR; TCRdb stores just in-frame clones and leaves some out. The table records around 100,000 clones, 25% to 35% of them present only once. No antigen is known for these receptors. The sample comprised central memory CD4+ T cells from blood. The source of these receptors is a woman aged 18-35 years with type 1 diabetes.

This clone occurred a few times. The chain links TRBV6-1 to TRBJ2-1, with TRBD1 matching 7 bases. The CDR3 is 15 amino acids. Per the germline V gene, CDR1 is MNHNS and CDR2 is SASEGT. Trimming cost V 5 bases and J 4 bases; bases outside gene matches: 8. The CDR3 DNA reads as TGTGCCAGCAGTTCCCAGGGGGACCATTACAATGAGCAGTTCTTC. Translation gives CASSSQGDHYNEQFF.

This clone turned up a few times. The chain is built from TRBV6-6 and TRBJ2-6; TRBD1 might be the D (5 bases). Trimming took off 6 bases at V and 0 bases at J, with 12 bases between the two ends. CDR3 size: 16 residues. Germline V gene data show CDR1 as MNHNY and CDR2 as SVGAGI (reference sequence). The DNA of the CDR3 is TGTGCCAGCAGCCGCGCACAGGCCTCTGGGGCCAACGTCCTGACTTTC. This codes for CASSRAQASGANVLTF.

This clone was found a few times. The DNA for the CDR3 is TGCGCCAGCAGCCAAGATACAGGGGTCCGTGAGCAGTTCTTC. This codes for CASSQDTGVREQFF. The chain links TRBV4-1 to TRBJ2-1; TRBD1 aligns across 7 bases. V trimming: 0 bases; J trimming: 9 bases; junction bases outside the gene matches: 5. This CDR3 contains 14 residues. Germline values: CDR1 MGHRA, CDR2 YSYEKL.

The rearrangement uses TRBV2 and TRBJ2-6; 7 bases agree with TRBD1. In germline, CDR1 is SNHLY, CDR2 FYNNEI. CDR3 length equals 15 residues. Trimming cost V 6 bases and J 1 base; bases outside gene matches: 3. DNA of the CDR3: TGTGCCAGCAGGGCACAGGGGTCTGGGGCCAACGTCCTGACTTTC. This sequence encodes CASRAQGSGANVLTF.

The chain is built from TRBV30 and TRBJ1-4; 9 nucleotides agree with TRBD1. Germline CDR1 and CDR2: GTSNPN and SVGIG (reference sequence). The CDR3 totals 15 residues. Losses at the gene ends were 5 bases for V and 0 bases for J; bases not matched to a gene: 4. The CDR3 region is CAWGGQGTTNEKLFF. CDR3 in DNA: TGTGCCTGGGGGGGACAGGGAACAACTAATGAAAAACTGTTTTTT.

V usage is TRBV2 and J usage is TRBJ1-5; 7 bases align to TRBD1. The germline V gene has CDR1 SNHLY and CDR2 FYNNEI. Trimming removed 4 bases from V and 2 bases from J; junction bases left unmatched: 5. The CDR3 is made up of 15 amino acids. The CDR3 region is CASSVRQGGNQPQHF. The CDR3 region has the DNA TGTGCCAGCAGTGTTAGACAGGGAGGCAATCAGCCCCAGCATTTT.

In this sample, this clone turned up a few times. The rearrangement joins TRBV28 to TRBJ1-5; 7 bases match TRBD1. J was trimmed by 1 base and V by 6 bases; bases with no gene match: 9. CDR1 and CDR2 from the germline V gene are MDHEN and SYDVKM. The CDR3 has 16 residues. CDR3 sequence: CASRLGTTGSNQPQHF. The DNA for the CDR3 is TGTGCCAGCAGGCTCGGCACGACAGGGAGCAATCAGCCCCAGCATTTT.

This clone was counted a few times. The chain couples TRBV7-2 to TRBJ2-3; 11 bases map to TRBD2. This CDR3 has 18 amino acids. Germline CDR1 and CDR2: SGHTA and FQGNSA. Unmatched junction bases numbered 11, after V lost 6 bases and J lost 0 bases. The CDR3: CASSLGTSGGTSTDTQYF. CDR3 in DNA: TGTGCCAGCAGTCTAGGGACTAGCGGAGGTACTAGCACAGATACGCAGTATTTT.

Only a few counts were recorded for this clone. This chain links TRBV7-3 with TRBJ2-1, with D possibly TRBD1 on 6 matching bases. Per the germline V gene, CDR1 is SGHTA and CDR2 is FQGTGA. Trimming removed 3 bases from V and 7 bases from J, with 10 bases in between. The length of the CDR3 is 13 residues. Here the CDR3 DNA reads TGTGCCAGCAGCTTCGGCAGGGGAAATGAGCAGTTCTTC. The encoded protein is CASSFGRGNEQFF.

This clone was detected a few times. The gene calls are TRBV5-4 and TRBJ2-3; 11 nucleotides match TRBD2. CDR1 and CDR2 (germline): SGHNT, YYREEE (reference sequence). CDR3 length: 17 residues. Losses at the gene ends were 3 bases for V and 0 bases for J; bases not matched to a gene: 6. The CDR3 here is CASSSRLAGGSTDTQYF. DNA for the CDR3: TGTGCCAGCAGCTCAAGGCTAGCGGGAGGAAGCACAGATACGCAGTATTTT.

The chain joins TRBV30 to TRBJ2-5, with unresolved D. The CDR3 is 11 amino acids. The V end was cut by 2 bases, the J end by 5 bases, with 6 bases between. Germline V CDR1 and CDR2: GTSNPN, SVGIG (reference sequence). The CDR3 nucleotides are TGTGCCTGGAGTTACGGGGAGACCCAGTACTTC. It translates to CAWSYGETQYF.

The CDR3 coding sequence is TGTGCCAGCAGTGAGGGGACATTTTTTCAGCCCCAGCATTTT. Its protein product is CASSEGTFFQPQHF. The chain carries TRBV2 and TRBJ1-5; TRBD1 is a possible D gene (6 bases). Germline V CDR1 and CDR2: SNHLY, FYNNEI. This CDR3 spans 14 amino acids. Trimming cost V 3 bases and J 6 bases, with 12 bases left between them.

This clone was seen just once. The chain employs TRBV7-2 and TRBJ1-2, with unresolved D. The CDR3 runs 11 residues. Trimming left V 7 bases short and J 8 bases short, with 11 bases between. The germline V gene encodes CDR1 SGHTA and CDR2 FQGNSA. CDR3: CASTRSVGYTF. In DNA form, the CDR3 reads TGTGCCAGCACAAGGAGTGTAGGCTACACCTTC.

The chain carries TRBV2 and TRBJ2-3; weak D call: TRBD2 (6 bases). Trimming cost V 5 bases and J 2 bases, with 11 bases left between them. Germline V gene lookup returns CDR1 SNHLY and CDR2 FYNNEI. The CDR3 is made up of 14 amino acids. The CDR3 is CASSLRLVTDTQYF. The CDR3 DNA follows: TGTGCCAGCAGTCTGAGACTAGTCACAGATACGCAGTATTTT.

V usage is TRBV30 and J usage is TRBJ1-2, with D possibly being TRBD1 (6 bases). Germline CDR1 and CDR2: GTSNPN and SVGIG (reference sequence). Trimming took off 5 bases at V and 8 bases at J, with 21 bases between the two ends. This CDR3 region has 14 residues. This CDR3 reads CAWDGGTGSKGYTF. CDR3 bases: TGTGCCTGGGACGGAGGTACAGGGAGTAAGGGCTACACCTTC.

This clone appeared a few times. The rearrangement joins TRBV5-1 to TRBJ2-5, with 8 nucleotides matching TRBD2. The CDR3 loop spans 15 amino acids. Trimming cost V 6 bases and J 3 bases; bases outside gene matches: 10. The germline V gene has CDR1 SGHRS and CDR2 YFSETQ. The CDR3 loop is CASTPQAGGKETQYF. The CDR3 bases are TGCGCCAGCACCCCACAGGCGGGAGGTAAAGAGACCCAGTACTTC.

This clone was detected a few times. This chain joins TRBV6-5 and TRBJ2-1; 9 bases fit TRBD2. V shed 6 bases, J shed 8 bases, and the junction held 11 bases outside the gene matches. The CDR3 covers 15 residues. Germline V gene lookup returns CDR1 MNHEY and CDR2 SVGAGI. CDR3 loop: CASRHPAGGKYEQFF. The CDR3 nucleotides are TGTGCCAGCAGACACCCAGCGGGAGGTAAATATGAGCAGTTCTTC.

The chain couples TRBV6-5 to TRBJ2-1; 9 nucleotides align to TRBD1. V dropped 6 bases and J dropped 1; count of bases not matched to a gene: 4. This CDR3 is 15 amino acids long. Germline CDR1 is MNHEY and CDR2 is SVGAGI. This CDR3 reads CASRGTGHSYNEQFF. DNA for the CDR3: TGTGCCAGCAGGGGGACAGGGCATTCCTACAATGAGCAGTTCTTC.

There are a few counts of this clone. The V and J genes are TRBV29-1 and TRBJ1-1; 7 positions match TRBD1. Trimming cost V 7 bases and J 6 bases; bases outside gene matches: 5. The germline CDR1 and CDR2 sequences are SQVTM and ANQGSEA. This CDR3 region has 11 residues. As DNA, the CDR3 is TGCAGCGCTACTGACAGGGCTGAAGCTTTCTTT. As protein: CSATDRAEAFF. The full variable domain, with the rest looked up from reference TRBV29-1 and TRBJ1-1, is SAVISQKPSRDICQRGTSLTIQCQVDSQVTMMFWYRQQPGQSLTLIATANQGSEATYESGFVIDKFPISRPNLTFSTLTVSNMSPEDSSIYLCSATDRAEAFFGQGTRLTVV.

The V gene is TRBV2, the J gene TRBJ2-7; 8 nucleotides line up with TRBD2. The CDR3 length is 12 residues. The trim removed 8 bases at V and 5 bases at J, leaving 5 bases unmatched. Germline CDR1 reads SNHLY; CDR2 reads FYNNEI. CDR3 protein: CASDSGGDEQYV. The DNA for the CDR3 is TGTGCCAGCGATTCGGGAGGGGACGAGCAGTACGTC.